A selection of T cell receptor beta chains follows, all from one sample in a study of OX40 agonist ivuxolimab in advanced cancers. Only in-frame clones appear in the TCRdb table, and some are missing; sequencing was by immunoSEQ multiplex PCR. The sample holds 50,000 to 65,000 clones, approximately 85% seen once. The specimen was CD4+ or CD8+ T cells sorted from blood, collected in a trial of the OX40 agonist ivuxolimab. These receptor sequences come from an adult with an advanced solid tumor such as melanoma, head and neck, liver or kidney cancer. The CDR3 runs from the conserved cysteine through the conserved F or W. The D gene is left open where the match is weak. Part of the rows lack a size; the others show once, few, many or a class for expanded clones.

J gene	CDR3 length	clone size	V gene	D gene	CDR3 protein	CDR3 DNA
TRBJ2-1	12	NA	TRBV5-6	NA	CASSFEVNEQFF	TGTGCCAGCAGCTTTGAGGTCAATGAGCAGTTCTTC
TRBJ2-1	16	once	TRBV2	TRBD2	CASSEGGAGGLNEQFF	TGTGCCAGCAGTGAAGGTGGAGCGGGAGGCCTCAATGAGCAGTTCTTC
TRBJ1-1	12	NA	TRBV7-2	TRBD1	CASSSYRGEAFF	TGTGCCAGCAGCTCGTACAGGGGAGAAGCTTTCTTT
TRBJ2-1	16	NA	TRBV18	TRBD1	CASSPRTGRGDNEQFF	TGTGCCAGCTCACCGAGGACAGGCCGAGGGGACAATGAGCAGTTCTTC
TRBJ2-7	12	NA	TRBV27	NA	CASSPIRGEQYF	TGTGCCAGCAGCCCGATCAGAGGCGAGCAGTACTTC
TRBJ1-5	14	NA	TRBV6-5	TRBD1	CASRGPGGHQPQHF	TGTGCCAGCAGGGGCCCAGGGGGGCATCAGCCCCAGCATTTT
TRBJ1-5	15	NA	TRBV2	NA	CASSENLASNQPQHF	TGTGCCAGCAGTGAAAATTTAGCGAGCAATCAGCCCCAGCATTTT
TRBJ2-7	16	NA	TRBV5-1	TRBD2	CASSPGTSGKIYEQYF	TGCGCCAGCAGCCCCGGGACTAGCGGAAAAATCTACGAGCAGTACTTC
TRBJ2-7	14	NA	TRBV19	NA	CASKSGIGTYEQYF	TGTGCCAGTAAGAGTGGCATCGGTACCTACGAGCAGTACTTC
TRBJ1-5	14	NA	TRBV10-2	NA	CASSETGSNQPQHF	TGCGCCAGCAGTGAGACAGGGAGCAATCAGCCCCAGCATTTT
TRBJ2-5	14	NA	TRBV7-2	NA	CASSAYGGPETQYF	TGTGCCAGCAGCGCCTATGGGGGGCCGGAGACCCAGTACTTC
TRBJ1-2	14	NA	TRBV6-5	NA	CASSSRDFLNGYTF	TGTGCCAGCAGTTCCCGGGACTTCTTGAACGGCTACACCTTC
TRBJ1-4	15	NA	TRBV7-9	NA	CASSSQGNTNEKLFF	TGTGCCAGCAGCAGCCAGGGGAATACTAATGAAAAACTGTTTTTT
TRBJ1-5	13	NA	TRBV2	TRBD1	CASRQGARQPQHF	TGTGCCAGCCGACAGGGGGCAAGACAGCCCCAGCATTTT
TRBJ2-7	16	NA	TRBV9	NA	CASSVTGAGSPHEQYF	TGTGCCAGCAGCGTGACCGGGGCCGGGAGTCCCCACGAGCAGTACTTC
TRBJ2-1	20	NA	TRBV7-8	NA	CASSSPRGAVLRSSYNEQFF	TGTGCCAGCAGCTCACCGCGCGGAGCGGTACTAAGGAGCTCCTACAATGAGCAGTTCTTC
TRBJ1-1	13	NA	TRBV6-6	TRBD1	CASGRQGRTEAFF	TGTGCCAGCGGGCGACAGGGTCGGACTGAAGCTTTCTTT
TRBJ2-7	14	once	TRBV7-2	NA	CASSLMQDSYEQYF	TGTGCCAGCAGCTTAATGCAGGACTCCTACGAGCAGTACTTC
TRBJ1-1	16	NA	TRBV7-9	NA	CASSLVGAGRKTEAFF	TGTGCCAGCAGCTTAGTAGGGGCAGGTCGAAAGACTGAAGCTTTCTTT
TRBJ2-7	13	NA	TRBV28	NA	CASSLTGGYEQYF	TGTGCCAGCAGTTTAACCGGGGGCTACGAGCAGTACTTC
TRBJ2-1	16	NA	TRBV9	TRBD1	CASSVEGAGGYNEQFF	TGTGCCAGCAGCGTAGAAGGGGCAGGGGGCTACAATGAGCAGTTCTTC
TRBJ1-1	17	NA	TRBV18	NA	CASSPTIGTLGDTEAFF	TGTGCCAGCTCACCCACTATCGGAACCCTGGGGGACACTGAAGCTTTCTTT
TRBJ1-5	14	NA	TRBV28	NA	CASTTEGEREPQHF	TGTGCCAGCACTACTGAGGGGGAAAGGGAGCCCCAGCATTTT
TRBJ1-2	15	NA	TRBV7-8	NA	CASTLTHGSDYGYTF	TGTGCCAGCACCTTGACTCACGGATCAGACTATGGCTACACCTTC
TRBJ2-2	18	NA	TRBV7-2	NA	CASSLARGLRFNTGELFF	TGTGCCAGCAGCTTAGCTCGGGGGCTGAGGTTTAACACCGGGGAGCTGTTTTTT
TRBJ1-1	12	NA	TRBV27	NA	CATLSVGTEAFF	TGTGCCACCTTGAGCGTGGGGACTGAAGCTTTCTTT
TRBJ2-3	14	NA	TRBV27	TRBD2	CASSFSAGDGTQYF	TGTGCCAGCAGTTTTAGTGCGGGAGACGGTACGCAGTATTTT
TRBJ2-2	15	NA	TRBV19	TRBD1	CASSIRQGSAGELFF	TGTGCCAGTAGTATTAGACAGGGGTCGGCCGGGGAGCTGTTTTTT
TRBJ2-7	14	NA	TRBV4-1	NA	CASSQERNSYEQYF	TGCGCCAGCAGCCAAGAACGTAACAGCTACGAGCAGTACTTC
TRBJ2-1	13	NA	TRBV27	NA	CASSYRSYNEQFF	TGTGCCAGCTCCTACCGCTCCTACAATGAGCAGTTCTTC
TRBJ1-4	14	NA	TRBV7-2	TRBD1	CASSFAGTAEKLFF	TGTGCCAGCAGCTTCGCCGGGACAGCAGAAAAACTGTTTTTT
TRBJ1-5	13	few	TRBV7-9	NA	CASSLEGYQPQHF	TGTGCCAGCAGCTTAGAGGGTTATCAGCCCCAGCATTTT
TRBJ1-5	15	NA	TRBV6-5	NA	CASRRGANVNQPQHF	TGTGCCAGCAGGCGGGGGGCAAATGTCAATCAGCCCCAGCATTTT
TRBJ1-5	15	NA	TRBV4-2	NA	CASSADGQGNQPQHF	TGTGCCAGCAGCGCGGACGGCCAGGGCAATCAGCCCCAGCATTTT
TRBJ1-1	15	NA	TRBV6-1	NA	CASSVIVQVNTEAFF	TGTGCCAGCAGTGTAATCGTTCAGGTAAACACTGAAGCTTTCTTT
TRBJ1-1	15	NA	TRBV29-1	NA	CSVETTTSSSPEAFF	TGCAGCGTTGAAACGACCACGAGTTCTTCCCCTGAAGCTTTCTTT
TRBJ1-2	16	NA	TRBV18	TRBD1	CASSPLNPGTGNGYTF	TGTGCCAGCTCACCCTTAAACCCCGGGACAGGGAATGGCTACACCTTC
TRBJ1-5	14	NA	TRBV25-1	TRBD1	CASSSGGIGQPQHF	TGTGCCAGCAGTTCAGGGGGGATCGGTCAGCCCCAGCATTTT
TRBJ1-2	15	NA	TRBV28	NA	CASSQLAQTNYGYTF	TGTGCCAGCAGCCAATTGGCACAGACTAACTATGGCTACACCTTC
TRBJ1-1	14	few	TRBV5-1	NA	CASSWREMNTEAFF	TGCGCCAGCAGCTGGCGGGAGATGAACACTGAAGCTTTCTTT
TRBJ2-7	14	NA	TRBV29-1	TRBD1	CSVSGTGPVNEQYF	TGCAGCGTCTCCGGGACAGGCCCCGTCAACGAGCAGTACTTC
TRBJ2-7	14	NA	TRBV6-5	TRBD1	CASSYDRGPYEQYF	TGTGCCAGCAGTTACGACAGGGGGCCCTACGAGCAGTACTTC
TRBJ1-3	13	NA	TRBV19	NA	CASRDNSGNTIYF	TGTGCCAGTAGAGACAACTCTGGAAACACCATATATTTT
TRBJ2-5	11	once	TRBV10-3	NA	CAISESETQYF	TGTGCCATCAGTGAGTCCGAGACCCAGTACTTC
TRBJ2-3	15	NA	TRBV9	NA	CASSPWYGSTDTQYF	TGTGCCAGCAGCCCCTGGTATGGCAGCACAGATACGCAGTATTTT
TRBJ2-1	17	NA	TRBV11-2	TRBD2	CASSLITSGSSYNEQFF	TGTGCCAGCAGCTTAATAACTAGCGGGAGCTCCTACAATGAGCAGTTCTTC
TRBJ1-1	13	NA	TRBV28	NA	CASSLKQNTEAFF	TGTGCCAGCAGTTTGAAACAGAACACTGAAGCTTTCTTT
TRBJ1-6	14	once	TRBV19	NA	CASSMVQGNSPLHF	TGTGCCAGTAGTATGGTGCAGGGGAATTCACCCCTCCACTTT
TRBJ1-1	15	NA	TRBV18	TRBD1	CASSRQGVVNTEAFF	TGTGCCAGCTCACGACAGGGGGTGGTAAACACTGAAGCTTTCTTT